Following are 21 T cell receptor beta chains from one sample sequenced in a study of identical twins. A single record per CDR3 protein comes from TCRdb applying MiXCR to the 5' RACE reads. This table holds some 1,600,000 distinct CDR3 sequences, 25% to 35% found once. Specimen: cord blood. The receptors derive from a newborn girl in good health.

This clonotype was detected many times. The CDR3 nucleotides read TGTGCCAGCAGCCAAGGGCCGTCCTACGAGCAGTACTTC. Its translation: CASSQGPSYEQYF. The chain recombines TRBV4-2 with TRBJ2-7; D is unclear. The germline gives CDR1 LGHNA, CDR2 YNFKEQ. The CDR3 extends over 13 amino acids. V was cut by 1 base and J by 1 base, with 5 bases left in between.

The chain is built from TRBV24-1 and TRBJ2-1; TRBD2 might be the D (6 bases). Trimming pared 6 bases from V and 4 bases from J, leaving 9 bases between. Germline V lookup: CDR1 KGHDR, CDR2 SFDVKD. The CDR3 runs to 13 residues. The CDR3 coding sequence is TGTGCCACCAGTCGACTAGGATACAATGAGCAGTTCTTC. Protein product: CATSRLGYNEQFF.

This clonotype was seen at least ten times. The CDR3 sequence: CAIGENTEAFF. CDR3 bases: TGTGCCATTGGAGAGAACACTGAAGCTTTCTTT. The chain links TRBV6-5 to TRBJ1-1; D is unresolved. Germline V gives CDR1 MNHEY, CDR2 SVGAGI. CDR3 length: 11 amino acids. With 10 bases removed from V and 1 base from J, the gap between germline ends came to 7 bases.

The chain combines TRBV4-2 with TRBJ2-3; 8 nucleotides align to TRBD2. CDR1 LGHNA and CDR2 YNFKEQ come from the germline V gene. The CDR3 has 19 residues. The V and J ends lost 2 bases and 0 bases, in that order; junction bases with no gene match: 13. CDR3 residues: CASSQRVNFKRGSTDTQYF. CDR3 coding DNA: TGTGCCAGCAGCCAAAGGGTCAACTTTAAGCGGGGGAGCACAGATACGCAGTATTTT.

In this sample, this clonotype turned up a few times. The chain links TRBV6-1 to TRBJ2-7; tentatively, D is TRBD2 (5 bases). The CDR3 is 12 residues long. Germline V gene sequence: CDR1 MNHNS, CDR2 SASEGT. The V gene lost 4 bases and the J gene lost 6 bases, with 10 bases spanning the gap. This CDR3 is CASSARLREQYF. The CDR3 DNA is TGTGCCAGCAGTGCTCGACTACGCGAGCAGTACTTC.

This clonotype was counted only a few times. This rearrangement joins TRBV20-1 to TRBJ2-7, with TRBD2 matching 11 bases. CDR1 is DFQATT, CDR2 SNEGSKA, per germline (reference sequence). This CDR3 is 17 amino acids long. The trim removed 1 base at V and 2 bases at J, leaving 10 bases unmatched. The CDR3 protein is CSARGTSGSSPTYEQYF. DNA of the CDR3: TGCAGTGCTAGAGGAACTAGCGGGAGTAGCCCAACCTACGAGCAGTACTTC.

This clonotype was seen a handful of times. The gene calls are TRBV9 and TRBJ2-5, with D possibly TRBD1 on 5 matching bases. The CDR3 has 16 amino acids. Per germline, CDR1 SGDLS and CDR2 YYNGEE. V gave up 3 bases and J gave up 0 bases, with 15 bases separating them. The CDR3 bases are TGTGCCAGCAGCGCCCTCTGGGGCCTTAACCAAGAGACCCAGTACTTC. This encodes CASSALWGLNQETQYF.

The chain links TRBV11-2 to TRBJ2-5; tentatively, D is TRBD1 (6 bases). Trimming shortened V by 1 base and J by 5 bases, and 11 bases separated the two germline ends. Germline CDR1 is SGHAT and CDR2 is FQNNGV. The CDR3 is made up of 14 amino acids. In nucleotides, the CDR3 is TGTGCCAGCAGCTTAGTCTGGCAGGGGGAGACCCAGTACTTC. Translation: CASSLVWQGETQYF.

The chain employs TRBV28 and TRBJ1-4, with TRBD1 matching 10 bases. The CDR3 runs 15 residues. The germline gives CDR1 MDHEN, CDR2 SYDVKM. V shed 6 bases, J shed 1 base, and the junction held 2 bases outside the gene matches. The CDR3 loop is CASRGTGETNEKLFF. The CDR3 nucleotides read TGTGCCAGCAGGGGGACAGGGGAAACTAATGAAAAACTGTTTTTT.

Points on this clonotype: As the CDR3 is not closed by the conserved phenylalanine or tryptophan, this likely results from a read error. The chain links TRBV7-2 to TRBJ2-5; TRBD2 matches at 7 bases. CDR3 length: 14 residues. V dropped 5 bases and J dropped 7; count of bases not matched to a gene: 10. Germline V gene data show CDR1 as SGHTA and CDR2 as FQGNSA. The CDR3 DNA reads as TGTGCCAGCAGCGCCGGCGCGGGGGACGGGACCCAGTACTGC. It yields the protein CASSAGAGDGTQYC.

The chain recombines TRBV25-1 with TRBJ2-1; tentatively, D is TRBD2 (6 bases). The better agreement between TRBJ2-7 and the DNA end casts doubt on the J call. This CDR3 contains 17 residues. CDR1 and CDR2 from the germline V gene are MGHDK and SYGVNS. CDR3 coding DNA: TGTGCCAGCAGCCCCCACCCTCTAGCGAGAATGGCCTACGAGCAGTACTTC. Residues: CASSPHPLARMAYEQYF.

In this sample, this clonotype turned up once. This chain connects TRBV20-1 to TRBJ1-1; D is unclear. Germline values: CDR1 DFQATT, CDR2 SNEGSKA (reference sequence). This CDR3 is built from 13 residues. The CDR3 DNA reads TGCAGCGGGGTAGGGAGGGTAGCCACTGAAGCTTTCTTT. Protein product: CSGVGRVATEAFF.

This clonotype was observed at least ten times. The J gene is TRBJ2-7, the V gene TRBV10-1; D ambiguous. The length of the CDR3 is 13 residues. V lost 1 base and J lost 2, with 6 bases in between. Germline V gene lookup returns CDR1 WNHNN and CDR2 SYGVQD (reference sequence). DNA of the CDR3: TGCGCCAGCAGTGAGTTGGGGACCTACGAGCAGTACTTC. This translates into CASSELGTYEQYF.

This chain uses TRBV7-2 with TRBJ2-3; 8 bases agree with TRBD2. From germline, CDR1 is SGHTA and CDR2 FQGNSA. The CDR3 consists of 16 residues. V lost 0 bases and J lost 4; bases outside the gene matches: 6. The CDR3 DNA sequence: TGTGCCAGCAGCTTAGCGTCAGCGGGAGCCCCAGATACGCAGTATTTT. This gives the protein CASSLASAGAPDTQYF. Complete variable domain (other parts from reference TRBV7-2 and TRBJ2-3): GAGVSQSPSNKVTEKGKDVELRCDPISGHTALYWYRQSLGQGLEFLIYFQGNSAPDKSGLPSDRFSAERTGGSVSTLTIQRTQQEDSAVYLCASSLASAGAPDTQYFGPGTRLTVL.

The V gene is TRBV7-2, the J gene TRBJ2-3; D unresolved. The germline V gene has CDR1 SGHTA and CDR2 FQGNSA. The CDR3 consists of 12 residues. Deletions cut 1 base from V and 7 bases from J, with 6 bases between. In DNA form, the CDR3 reads TGTGCCAGCAGCTTAGATATGAATACGCAGTATTTT. Amino acid sequence: CASSLDMNTQYF.

The genes are TRBV6-1 and TRBJ1-1; D gene unclear. Trimming pared 4 bases from V and 5 bases from J, leaving 14 bases between. In germline, CDR1 is MNHNS, CDR2 SASEGT. The CDR3 covers 14 residues. The CDR3 protein is CASSASGLSTEAFF. The CDR3 DNA reads TGTGCCAGCAGTGCTTCGGGCCTCTCTACTGAAGCTTTCTTT.

The chain is built from TRBV20-1 and TRBJ2-1, with D perhaps assigned TRBD1 or TRBD2 (5 bases each). Germline CDR1 is DFQATT and CDR2 is SNEGSKA (reference sequence). Trimming removed 6 bases from V and 5 bases from J, with 11 bases in between. This CDR3 has 12 residues. This CDR3 reads CSAGALNNEQFF. The CDR3 region has the DNA TGCAGTGCCGGGGCTCTAAACAATGAGCAGTTCTTC.

There are a few counts of this clonotype. This chain links TRBV2 with TRBJ2-1; TRBD1 matches at 7 bases. The CDR3 totals 12 residues. With V trimmed by 6 bases and J by 7 bases, 3 bases remained unmatched. Per the germline V gene, CDR1 is SNHLY and CDR2 is FYNNEI. The CDR3 sequence: CASRLQGNEQFF. DNA of the CDR3: TGTGCCAGCAGGCTACAGGGGAATGAGCAGTTCTTC.

The J gene is TRBJ2-5, the V gene TRBV9; 7 bases are shared with TRBD2. Germline V gene sequence: CDR1 SGDLS, CDR2 YYNGEE. V dropped 4 bases and J dropped 5; count of bases not matched to a gene: 11. The CDR3 is 15 residues long. As DNA, the CDR3 is TGTGCCAGCAGCCCCTCCCGAGGGGAGGGGGAGACCCAGTACTTC. Amino acids: CASSPSRGEGETQYF.

This clonotype has only a few counts. This chain links TRBV5-1 with TRBJ1-2; 7 bases match TRBD1. The ends lost 0 bases at V and 4 bases at J; junction bases unmatched: 6. The germline V gene has CDR1 SGHRS and CDR2 YFSETQ. This CDR3 is 15 amino acids long. CDR3 loop: CASSLGGQDIYGYTF. The DNA of the CDR3 is TGCGCCAGCAGCTTGGGAGGACAGGACATCTATGGCTACACCTTC. Full variable domain (missing parts from reference TRBV5-1 and TRBJ1-2): KAGVTQTPRYLIKTRGQQVTLSCSPISGHRSVSWYQQTPGQGLQFLFEYFSETQRNKGNFPGRFSGRQFSNSRSEMNVSTLELGDSALYLCASSLGGQDIYGYTFGSGTRLTVV.

This clonotype was observed a handful of times. The CDR3 loop reads CASSAPLGTPNGTDTQYF. DNA of the CDR3: TGTGCCAGCAGTGCCCCCCTCGGGACACCCAATGGCACAGATACGCAGTATTTT. The V call is TRBV6-1, the J call TRBJ2-3; a possible D gene is TRBD1 (6 bases). V was clipped by 4 bases and J by 1 base, with 21 bases between them. The CDR3 has 18 residues. The germline V gene has CDR1 MNHNS and CDR2 SASEGT.